The present T cell receptor (beta chain) was sequenced within a study of blood T cell repertoires in COVID-19. Study context: Sites across the United States, Italy and Spain contributed samples from acute and convalescent COVID-19. In each case, the material was cDNA or gDNA derived from T cells, B-cell-depleted T cells, or PBMCs.

A single count supports this clone. In the authors' methods: Amplification from reference gene primers served as the basis for estimated nucleated cell counts. Here immunoSEQ multiplex PCR was the method, and the copy in TCRdb shows in-frame clones only, minus some. That table supplies the V and J calls and clone size; D and trimming were determined from the DNA. Here the sample spans about 260,000 clones, 80% to 90% being singletons. Deletions cut 2 bases from V and 7 bases from J, with 12 bases between. Looked up from germline, CDR1 is SGHTA and CDR2 is FQGTGA. The CDR3 runs to 15 residues. The genes are TRBV7-3 and TRBJ1-6; D ambiguous. The receptor was isolated from a woman in her thirties or forties who had recovered from COVID-19. The sequencing input was peripheral blood. CDR3 sequence reads: CASSLFGGNNSPLHF. The CDR3 DNA reads TGTGCCAGCAGCTTATTCGGAGGGAACAATTCACCCCTCCACTTT.